Listed below are T cell receptor beta chains from one sample, sequenced in a study of human T cells and chemical hapten exposure. MiXCR, run by TCRdb on the RACE reads, gives a single entry per CDR3 protein. The sample lists about 99,000 distinct CDR3 sequences, 9.5% to 15% occurring once. The sample in question was whole blood, obtained in connection with sensitization to the hapten diphenylcyclopropenone (DPC). These receptors all come from a woman between 40 and 50 years old with alopecia areata. Some clones in this sample may be carry-over from other donors' samples. Both conserved end residues are part of each CDR3. The D gene is left open where the match is weak. Some rows mark clone size as missing; the rest say once, few, many or name a class of expanded clone.

>TRBJ2-3|TRBV28|NA|NA
TGTGCCAGCAGTTTTCCCGGGAGCCGCACAGATACGCAGTATTTT
CASSFPGSRTDTQYF
>TRBJ2-3|TRBV20-1|few|TRBD2
TGCAGTGCCCCGGTTGGGGGAGGGCCCAGGGATACGCAGTATTTT
CSAPVGGGPRDTQYF
>TRBJ2-3|TRBV20-1|NA|TRBD2
TGCAGTGCAAGGACTAGCGGCACAGATACGCAGTATTTT
CSARTSGTDTQYF
>TRBJ2-7|TRBV7-2|few|NA
TGTGCCAGCAGCTTAGATGCGCCGGGGCCGTCCTACGAGCAGTACTTC
CASSLDAPGPSYEQYF
>TRBJ1-6|TRBV7-3|few|NA
TGTGCCAGCAGCTTAGGGCAGCCTAATTCACCCCTCCACTTT
CASSLGQPNSPLHF
>TRBJ2-7|TRBV6-2/TRBV6-3|NA|TRBD2
TGTGCCAGCAGTTACGTCGGGGGACTAGCTTTGAACGAGCAGTACTTC
CASSYVGGLALNEQYF
>TRBJ2-7|TRBV30|NA|NA
TGTGCCTTGGACAGATACAACTACGAGCAGTACTTC
CALDRYNYEQYF
>TRBJ1-3|TRBV6-5|many|NA
TGTGCCAGCAGTTACTCGGCGAACTCTGGAAACACCATATATTTT
CASSYSANSGNTIYF
>TRBJ2-2|TRBV29-1|many|NA
TGCAGCGTTATTAGAGGTACCAACACCGGGGAGCTGTTTTTT
CSVIRGTNTGELFF
>TRBJ2-1|TRBV7-2|NA|TRBD2
TGTGCCAGCAGCTATACCCCGGGACTAGCGGGAGTTGAGCAGTTCTTC
CASSYTPGLAGVEQFF
>TRBJ2-2|TRBV12-3/TRBV12-4|few|NA
TGTGCCAGCAGTTTATCGTCCCTCACCGGGGAGCTGTTTTTT
CASSLSSLTGELFF
>TRBJ2-5|TRBV7-8|few|NA
TGTGCCAGCAGCCCAGACAGAGCGCGGGAGACCCAGTACTTC
CASSPDRARETQYF
>TRBJ2-2|TRBV28|few|NA
TGTGCCAGCAGGCGGGCCTCCTGGGACACCGGGGAGCTGTTTTTT
CASRRASWDTGELFF
>TRBJ2-7|TRBV18|NA|TRBD2
TGTGCCAGCTCACCGGGGACTAGCGGGACTTTCGAGCAGTACTTC
CASSPGTSGTFEQYF
>TRBJ1-1|TRBV9|NA|TRBD1
TGTGCCAGCAGCGCGACAGGGGGCAGAGAAACTGAAGCTTTCTTT
CASSATGGRETEAFF
>TRBJ2-1|TRBV20-1|few|TRBD1
TGCAGTGCTATTCCCGGGACAGTTAACAATGAGCAGTTCTTC
CSAIPGTVNNEQFF
>TRBJ2-3|TRBV28|many|NA
TGTGCTACCCGACCCGCGCTAGCCCTAAGCACAGATACGCAGTATTTT
CATRPALALSTDTQYF
>TRBJ2-2|TRBV4-1|NA|NA
TGCGCCAGCAGCCAATCACCGGTTCAGAACACCGGGGAGCTGTTTTTT
CASSQSPVQNTGELFF
>TRBJ2-2|TRBV7-9|NA|NA
TGTGCCAGCAGCCCCCGACTCGCCGATCCAGTGACCGGGGAGCTGTTTTTT
CASSPRLADPVTGELFF
>TRBJ2-5|TRBV18|few|TRBD1
TGTGCCAGCTCACCAATCGACAGGGGAGGCGAGACCCAGTACTTC
CASSPIDRGGETQYF
>TRBJ2-3|TRBV7-2|NA|TRBD1
TGTGCCAGCAGCCTGGGGGACAGCCCCCGCACAGATACGCAGTATTTT
CASSLGDSPRTDTQYF
>TRBJ2-3|TRBV6-2/TRBV6-3|NA|TRBD1
TGTGCCAGCAATCCCGACAGGGGTCTTACAGATACGCAGTATTTT
CASNPDRGLTDTQYF
>TRBJ2-3|TRBV9|medium-sized|TRBD2
TGTGCCAGCAAGACGGGAGGGCCCGGCACAGATACGCAGTATTTT
CASKTGGPGTDTQYF
>TRBJ2-5|TRBV5-4|many|NA
TGTGCCAGCAGCTCCGGCCCAGGGGCCCAAGGAGAGACCCAGTACTTC
CASSSGPGAQGETQYF
>TRBJ1-2|TRBV6-2/TRBV6-3|NA|TRBD1
TGTGCCAGCAGTTACTCGAGGGACAGGGCTGGCTACACCTTC
CASSYSRDRAGYTF
>TRBJ2-2|TRBV4-3|few|TRBD2
TGCGCCAGCAGCCATGATTATAGCGGGAGCCGCACCGGGGAGCTGTTTTTT
CASSHDYSGSRTGELFF
>TRBJ2-2|TRBV24-1|NA|NA
TGTGCCACCAGTGATTTTGGCCTCACCGGGGAGCTGTTTTTT
CATSDFGLTGELFF
>TRBJ2-7|TRBV14|few|NA
TGTGCCAGCAGCCACCGAACCCGCGGCTCCTACGAGCAGTACTTC
CASSHRTRGSYEQYF
>TRBJ2-7|TRBV28|NA|NA
TGTGCCAGCAGTTCCCCGGGGATTTACGAGCAGTACTTC
CASSSPGIYEQYF
>TRBJ2-7|TRBV2|many|TRBD1
TGTGCCGCAACGCCCGGGACAGGGGTCAACGAGCAGTACTTC
CAATPGTGVNEQYF
>TRBJ2-2|TRBV18|many|NA
TGTGCCAGCTCACCACCGAATGCGTACACCGGGGAGCTGTTTTTT
CASSPPNAYTGELFF
>TRBJ2-2|TRBV29-1|many|TRBD2
TGCAGCGTGAGGACTAGCGGGACTACCGGGGAGCTGTTTTTT
CSVRTSGTTGELFF
>TRBJ2-2|TRBV10-3|few|NA
TGTGCCATCAGGCCGACAGGCAAAGGGGAGCTGTTTTTT
CAIRPTGKGELFF
>TRBJ1-1|TRBV29-1|NA|NA
TGCAGCGCCCTCCGAGGGGTTACTGAAGCTTTCTTT
CSALRGVTEAFF
>TRBJ2-1|TRBV10-3|NA|TRBD2
TGTGCCATCAGCCCGGGACTAGCGGGATCCTACAATGAGCAGTTCTTC
CAISPGLAGSYNEQFF
>TRBJ1-1|TRBV28|many|NA
TGTGCCAGCAGCCCCGCCCTCACTGAAGCTTTCTTT
CASSPALTEAFF
>TRBJ2-2|TRBV5-1|few|NA
TGCGCCAGCAGCAGCCACGTTGACACCGGGGAGCTGTTTTTT
CASSSHVDTGELFF
>TRBJ1-4|TRBV7-9|many|NA
TGTGCCAGCAGCGCCAGGACAGTGGCAGAAAAACTGTTTTTT
CASSARTVAEKLFF
>TRBJ1-1|TRBV12-3/TRBV12-4|NA|NA
TGTGCCAGCAGTTTAGCCCCGGCGGCCGATGAAGCTTTCTTT
CASSLAPAADEAFF
>TRBJ1-3|TRBV19|NA|NA
TGTGCCACTTCCGACAGCCCAGGTCTCTCTGGAAACACCATATATTTT
CATSDSPGLSGNTIYF
>TRBJ1-5|TRBV4-3|few|NA
TGCGCCAGCAGCCAAGATTGGGCTACCAATCAGCCCCAGCATTTT
CASSQDWATNQPQHF
>TRBJ2-3|TRBV11-2|few|TRBD2
TGTGCCAGCAGCCCTCGGACTAGCGGGAGTTATACAGATACGCAGTATTTT
CASSPRTSGSYTDTQYF
>TRBJ1-1|TRBV7-2|many|NA
TGTGCCAGCAGCTTAGTCTGGGCCAGTGAAGCTTTCTTT
CASSLVWASEAFF
>TRBJ2-7|TRBV5-1|NA|NA
TGCGCCAGCAGCTTGACTAGCTTGCCCTCCTACGAGCAGTACTTC
CASSLTSLPSYEQYF
>TRBJ2-2|TRBV12-3/TRBV12-4|NA|NA
TGTGCCAGCAGTACCCAGGACGGGAGCGGGGAGCTGTTTTTT
CASSTQDGSGELFF
>TRBJ1-4|TRBV7-8|NA|NA
TGTGCCAGCAGCTTCCACAGAGACCCAACTAATGAAAAACTGTTTTTT
CASSFHRDPTNEKLFF
>TRBJ1-5|TRBV20-1|NA|NA
TGCAGTGCTAGCGTTGGTGGTGACAATCAGCCCCAGCATTTT
CSASVGGDNQPQHF
>TRBJ2-5|TRBV20-1|few|TRBD1
TGCAGTGCCGCCGTCACAGGGGGCGAGGAGACCCAGTACTTC
CSAAVTGGEETQYF
>TRBJ2-2|TRBV5-4|few|NA
TGTGCCAGCAGCTTCCGAGCGGGCCGCACCGGGGAGCTGTTTTTT
CASSFRAGRTGELFF
>TRBJ2-7|TRBV28|NA|NA
TGTGCCAGCAGTCAGACACCCGCCTACGAGCAGTACTTC
CASSQTPAYEQYF
>TRBJ2-1|TRBV7-9|many|TRBD2
TGTGCCAGCAGCTTCCCTGGAGGCGGGAGGGCCAATGAGCAGTTCTTC
CASSFPGGGRANEQFF
>TRBJ2-3|TRBV7-2|many|NA
TGTGCCAGCAGCCCCTGGGGGGCAGATACGCAGTATTTT
CASSPWGADTQYF
>TRBJ2-5|TRBV29-1|NA|TRBD2
TGCAGCGTTCTACTAGCGGGAAGAGAGACCCAGTACTTC
CSVLLAGRETQYF
>TRBJ1-1|TRBV24-1|NA|NA
TGTGCCACCAGTGGATTGGCGAAAGACGACACTGAAGCTTTCTTT
CATSGLAKDDTEAFF
>TRBJ2-3|TRBV5-5|NA|NA
TGTGCCAGCAGCTTGCGGCCAGGAGCAGGAGATACGCAGTATTTT
CASSLRPGAGDTQYF
>TRBJ2-3|TRBV15|NA|NA
TGTGTCACCAGCAGAGAGGGGACCGCATCCACAGATACGCAGTATTTT
CVTSREGTASTDTQYF
>TRBJ1-2|TRBV5-5|few|NA
TGTGCCAGCAGCTTGGCCATGAAAGACTATGGCTACACCTTC
CASSLAMKDYGYTF
>TRBJ2-3|TRBV5-1|few|NA
TGCGCCAGCAAAAGCGGTAGCACAGATACGCAGTATTTT
CASKSGSTDTQYF
>TRBJ1-1|TRBV15|many|NA
TGTGCCACCAGCAGATGGGGAGTGTTGAAAGCTTTCTTT
CATSRWGVLKAFF
>TRBJ1-5|TRBV28|few|NA
TGTGCCAGCAGTTTCGCCCTGACTAACGGGAATCAGCCCCAGCATTTT
CASSFALTNGNQPQHF